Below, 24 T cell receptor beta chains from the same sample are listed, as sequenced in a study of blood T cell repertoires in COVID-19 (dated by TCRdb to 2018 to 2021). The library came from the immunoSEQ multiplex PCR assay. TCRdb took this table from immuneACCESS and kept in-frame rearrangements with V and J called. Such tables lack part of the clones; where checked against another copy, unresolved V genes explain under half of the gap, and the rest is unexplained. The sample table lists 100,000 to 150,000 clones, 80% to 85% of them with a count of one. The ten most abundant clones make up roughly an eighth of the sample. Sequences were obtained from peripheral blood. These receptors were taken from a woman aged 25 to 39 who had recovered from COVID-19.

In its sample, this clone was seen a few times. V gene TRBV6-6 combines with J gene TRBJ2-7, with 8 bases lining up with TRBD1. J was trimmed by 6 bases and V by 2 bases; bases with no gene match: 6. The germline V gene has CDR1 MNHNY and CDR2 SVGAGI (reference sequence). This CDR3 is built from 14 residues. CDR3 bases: TGTGCCAGCAGTTACACGCAGGGGGCTAGCGAGCAGTACTTC. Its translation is CASSYTQGASEQYF.

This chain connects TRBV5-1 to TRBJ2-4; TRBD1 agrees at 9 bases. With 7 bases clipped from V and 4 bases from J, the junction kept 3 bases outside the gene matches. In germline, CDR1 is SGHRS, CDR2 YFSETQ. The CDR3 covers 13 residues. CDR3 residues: CASADRGKNIQYF. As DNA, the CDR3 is TGCGCCAGCGCGGACAGGGGAAAAAACATTCAGTACTTC.

For the CDR3, the DNA is TGTGCCAGCAGCCAAGAAGCGGGTTCCTATGAGCAGTTCTTC. This encodes CASSQEAGSYEQFF. The rearrangement uses TRBV14 and TRBJ2-1, with D possibly matching TRBD2 (6 bases). The germline CDR1 and CDR2 sequences are SGHDN and FVKESK. This CDR3 region has 14 residues. V lost 0 bases, J lost 8 bases, and 11 bases lay in between.

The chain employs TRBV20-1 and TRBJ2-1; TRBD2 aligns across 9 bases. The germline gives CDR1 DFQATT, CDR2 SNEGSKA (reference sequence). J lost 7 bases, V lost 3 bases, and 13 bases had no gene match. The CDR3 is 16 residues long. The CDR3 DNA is TGCAGTGCTAGTTCGCCGAGGATAGCGGGGGTAAATGAGCAGTTCTTC. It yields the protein CSASSPRIAGVNEQFF.

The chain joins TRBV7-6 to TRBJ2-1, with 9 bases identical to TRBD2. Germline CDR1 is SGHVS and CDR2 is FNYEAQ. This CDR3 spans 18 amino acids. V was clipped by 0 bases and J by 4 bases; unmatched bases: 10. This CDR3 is CASSLATPGTSRYNEQFF. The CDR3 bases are TGTGCCAGCAGCTTAGCGACCCCCGGGACTAGCCGATACAATGAGCAGTTCTTC.

The CDR3 loop reads CASTHGGQISATEAFF. The CDR3, as DNA: TGTGCCAGCACCCACGGAGGGCAGATTTCGGCCACTGAAGCTTTCTTT. This chain links TRBV6-6 with TRBJ1-1; D gene uncertain. The CDR3 has 16 residues. The germline CDR1 and CDR2 sequences are MNHNY and SVGAGI (reference sequence). Trimming removed 7 bases at V and 4 bases at J, with 22 bases between.

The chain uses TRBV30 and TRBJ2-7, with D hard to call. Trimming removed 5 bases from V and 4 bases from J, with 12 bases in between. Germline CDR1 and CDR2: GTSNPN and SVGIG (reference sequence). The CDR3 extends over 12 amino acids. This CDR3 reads CAWGRLEYEQYF. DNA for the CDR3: TGTGCCTGGGGACGACTGGAATACGAGCAGTACTTC.

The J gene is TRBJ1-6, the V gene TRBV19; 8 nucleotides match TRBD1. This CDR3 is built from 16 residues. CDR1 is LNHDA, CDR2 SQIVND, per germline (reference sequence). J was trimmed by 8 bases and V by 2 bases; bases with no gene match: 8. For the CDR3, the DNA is TGTGCCAGTAGTATACTGGGACAGGCGGCGGATTCACCCCTCCACTTT. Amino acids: CASSILGQAADSPLHF.

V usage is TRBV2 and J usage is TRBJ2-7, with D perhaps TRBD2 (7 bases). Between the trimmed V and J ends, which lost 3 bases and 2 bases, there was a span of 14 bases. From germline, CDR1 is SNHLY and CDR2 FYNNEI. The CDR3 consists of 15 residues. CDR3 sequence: CASSEWEGGAYEQYF. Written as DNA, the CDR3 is TGTGCCAGCAGTGAGTGGGAGGGGGGGGCCTACGAGCAGTACTTC.

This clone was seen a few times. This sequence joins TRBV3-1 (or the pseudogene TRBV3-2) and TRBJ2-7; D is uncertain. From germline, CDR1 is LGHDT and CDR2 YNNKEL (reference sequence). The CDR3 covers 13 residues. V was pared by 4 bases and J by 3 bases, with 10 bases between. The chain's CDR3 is CASSPGKSYEQYF. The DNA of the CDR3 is TGTGCCAGCAGCCCTGGTAAGAGCTACGAGCAGTACTTC.

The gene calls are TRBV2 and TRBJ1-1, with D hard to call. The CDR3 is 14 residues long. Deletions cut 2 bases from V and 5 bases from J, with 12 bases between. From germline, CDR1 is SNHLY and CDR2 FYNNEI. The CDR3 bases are TGTGCCAGCAGTGAACGACGACGGGATACTGAAGCTTTCTTT. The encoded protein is CASSERRRDTEAFF.

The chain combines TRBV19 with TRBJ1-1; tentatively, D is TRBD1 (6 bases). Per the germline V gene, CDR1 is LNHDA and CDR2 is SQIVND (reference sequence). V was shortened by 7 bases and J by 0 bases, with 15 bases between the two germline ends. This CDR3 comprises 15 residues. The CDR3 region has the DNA TGTGCCAGTAAACCGCCGGGACACTTGAACACTGAAGCTTTCTTT. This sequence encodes CASKPPGHLNTEAFF.

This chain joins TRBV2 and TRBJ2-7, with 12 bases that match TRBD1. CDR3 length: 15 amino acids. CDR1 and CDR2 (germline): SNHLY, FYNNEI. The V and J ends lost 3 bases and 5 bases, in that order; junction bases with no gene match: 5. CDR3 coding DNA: TGTGCCAGCAGTGAGCCGGGACAGGGGGCCAACGAGCAGTACTTC. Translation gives CASSEPGQGANEQYF. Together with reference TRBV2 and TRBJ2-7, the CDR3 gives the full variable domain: EPEVTQTPSHQVTQMGQEVILRCVPISNHLYFYWYRQILGQKVEFLVSFYNNEISEKSEIFDDQFSVERPDGSNFTLKIRSTKLEDSAMYFCASSEPGQGANEQYFGPGTRLTVT.

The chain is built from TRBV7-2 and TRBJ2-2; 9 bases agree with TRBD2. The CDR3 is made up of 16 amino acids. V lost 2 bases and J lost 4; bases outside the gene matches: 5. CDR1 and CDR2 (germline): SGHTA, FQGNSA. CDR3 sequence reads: CASSLRLAGFTGELFF. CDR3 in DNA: TGTGCCAGCAGCTTAAGGCTAGCGGGGTTCACCGGGGAGCTGTTTTTT.

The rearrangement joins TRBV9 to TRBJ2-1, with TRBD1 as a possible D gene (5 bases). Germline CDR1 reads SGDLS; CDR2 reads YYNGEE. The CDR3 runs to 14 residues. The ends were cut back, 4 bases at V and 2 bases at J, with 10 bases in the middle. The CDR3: CASSTDSPYNEQFF. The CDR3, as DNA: TGTGCCAGCAGCACAGACAGTCCCTACAATGAGCAGTTCTTC. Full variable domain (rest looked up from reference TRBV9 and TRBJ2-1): DSGVTQTPKHLITATGQRVTLRCSPRSGDLSVYWYQQSLDQGLQFLIQYYNGEERAKGNILERFSAQQFPDLHSELNLSSLELGDSALYFCASSTDSPYNEQFFGPGTRLTVL.

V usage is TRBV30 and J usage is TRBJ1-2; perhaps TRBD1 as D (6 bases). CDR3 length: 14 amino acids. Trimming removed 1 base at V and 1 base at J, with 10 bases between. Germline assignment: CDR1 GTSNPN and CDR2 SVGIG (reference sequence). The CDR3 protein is CAWSGDRLNYGYTF. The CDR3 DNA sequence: TGTGCCTGGAGTGGTGACAGGCTTAACTATGGCTACACCTTC.

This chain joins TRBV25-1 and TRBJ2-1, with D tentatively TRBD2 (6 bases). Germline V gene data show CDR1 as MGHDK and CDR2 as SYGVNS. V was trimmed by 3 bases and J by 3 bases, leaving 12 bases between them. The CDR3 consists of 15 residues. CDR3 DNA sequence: TGTGCCAGCAGTGAGGCGGGGTCCGTCTACAATGAGCAGTTCTTC. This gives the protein CASSEAGSVYNEQFF.

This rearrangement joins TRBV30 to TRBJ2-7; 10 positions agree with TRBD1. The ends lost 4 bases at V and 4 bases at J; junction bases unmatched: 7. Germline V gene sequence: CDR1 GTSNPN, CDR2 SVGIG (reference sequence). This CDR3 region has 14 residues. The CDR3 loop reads CAWTTGTGVYEQYF. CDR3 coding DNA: TGTGCCTGGACCACTGGGACAGGGGTATACGAGCAGTACTTC.

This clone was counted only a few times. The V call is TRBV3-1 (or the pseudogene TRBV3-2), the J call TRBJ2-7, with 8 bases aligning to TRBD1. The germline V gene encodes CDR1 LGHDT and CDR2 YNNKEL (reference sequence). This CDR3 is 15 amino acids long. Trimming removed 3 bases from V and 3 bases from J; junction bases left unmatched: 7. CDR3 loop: CASSHGGTGYYEQYF. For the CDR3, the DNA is TGTGCCAGCAGCCACGGTGGGACAGGCTACTACGAGCAGTACTTC.

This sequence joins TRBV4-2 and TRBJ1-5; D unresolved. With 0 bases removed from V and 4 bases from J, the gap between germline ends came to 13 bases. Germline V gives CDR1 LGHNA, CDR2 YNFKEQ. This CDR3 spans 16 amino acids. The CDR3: CASSQDRSGRNQPQHF. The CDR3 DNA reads TGTGCCAGCAGCCAAGATCGTTCGGGTAGAAATCAGCCCCAGCATTTT.

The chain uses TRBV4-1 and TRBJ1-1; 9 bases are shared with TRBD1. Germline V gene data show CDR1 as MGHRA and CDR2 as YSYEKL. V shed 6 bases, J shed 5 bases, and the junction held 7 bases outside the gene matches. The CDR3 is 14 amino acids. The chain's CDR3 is CASRTQGASTEAFF. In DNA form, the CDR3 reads TGCGCCAGCAGAACACAGGGGGCGAGTACTGAAGCTTTCTTT.

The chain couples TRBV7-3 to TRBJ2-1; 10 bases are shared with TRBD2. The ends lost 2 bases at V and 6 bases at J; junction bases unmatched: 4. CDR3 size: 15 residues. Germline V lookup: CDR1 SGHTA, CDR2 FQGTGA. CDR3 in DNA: TGTGCCAGCAGCTTACAAGCGGGGGGGTTCAATGAGCAGTTCTTC. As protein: CASSLQAGGFNEQFF.

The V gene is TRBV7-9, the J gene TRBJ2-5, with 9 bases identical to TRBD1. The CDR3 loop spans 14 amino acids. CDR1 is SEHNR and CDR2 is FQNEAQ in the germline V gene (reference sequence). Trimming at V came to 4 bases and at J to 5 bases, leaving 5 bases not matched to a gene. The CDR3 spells CASSSGTGYETQYF. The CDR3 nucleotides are TGTGCCAGCAGCTCTGGGACAGGGTACGAGACCCAGTACTTC.

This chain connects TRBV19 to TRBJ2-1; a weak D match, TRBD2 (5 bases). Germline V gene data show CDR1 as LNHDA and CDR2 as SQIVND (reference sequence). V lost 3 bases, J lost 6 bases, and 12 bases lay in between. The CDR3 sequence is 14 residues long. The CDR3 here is CASSISGMGNEQFF. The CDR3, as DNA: TGTGCCAGTAGTATCTCCGGGATGGGCAATGAGCAGTTCTTC.